This T cell receptor (beta chain) appears in the sequencing data of a study of tissue T cells after allogeneic stem cell transplantation. Study-level points and caveats: In patients and mice, blood and spleen missed much of tissue repertoire. Which tissue TCRs were alloreactive or antigen-specific was not determined. Some clones might be persisting host cells.

Regarding time point: mouse harvest day 14 after allogeneic transplant. Each mouse received 10^7 T-cell-depleted marrow cells plus 10^6 splenic CD5+ T cells by tail vein. Profiling relied on immunoSEQ multiplex PCR, and the TCRdb table lists in-frame clones only, not all of them. Among 5,000 or so clones listed, around a third were seen once. The CDR3 length is 12 residues. V lost 4 bases to trimming and J lost 6 bases; unmatched junction nucleotides: 1. In germline, CDR1 is SGHSN, CDR2 HYEKVE. This clone occurred a few times. Its antigen is still unknown. All gene names here are mouse names. The read terminates 1 residue before the CDR3 end, so the remaining end is supplied by the germline J gene.

The chain is built from TRBV12-1 and TRBJ1-4; 7 bases map to TRBD1. The specimen sequenced was skin. This TCR derives from a female BALB/c mouse given C57BL/6 T cells with graft-versus-host disease after an allogeneic hematopoietic cell transplant. The CDR3 sequence is CASSGGDERLFF. CDR3 bases read: TGTGCCAGCTCAGGGGGCGACGAAAGATTATTT.